These 3 T cell receptor beta chains were sequenced from one sample in a study of blood T cell repertoires in COVID-19. The protocol was immunoSEQ multiplex PCR, while the TCRdb copy is restricted to in-frame clones and leaves out a portion. The sample contains under 350,000 clones, under 95% of which appear only once. The sequenced sample consisted of PBMCs or T cells enriched from blood (not recorded which). All receptors come from a man aged 55-75 years who had recovered from COVID-19.

This clone was counted only a few times. This chain links TRBV5-5 with TRBJ2-7, with 7 nucleotides matching TRBD2. The V segment lost 1 base and the J segment 2 bases; nucleotides outside the gene matches: 9. This CDR3 is 16 amino acids long. CDR1 and CDR2 from the germline V gene are SGHKS and YYEKEE (reference sequence). CDR3 loop: CASSLLGTTKAYEQYF. Here the CDR3 DNA reads TGTGCCAGCAGCTTGCTCGGGACTACAAAGGCCTACGAGCAGTACTTC.

This clone was observed once. The V call is TRBV27, the J call TRBJ2-7, with 9 bases lining up with TRBD2. The J segment lost 2 bases and the V segment lost 7 bases, leaving 6 bases of the junction unmatched. Per germline, CDR1 MNHEY and CDR2 SMNVEV (reference sequence). The CDR3 runs 14 residues. CDR3 sequence: CASTEIAGAYEQYF. The CDR3 bases are TGTGCCAGCACAGAGATAGCGGGGGCCTACGAGCAGTACTTC.

The chain carries TRBV6-5 and TRBJ1-1, with 9 bases matching TRBD1. V dropped 7 bases and J dropped 9; count of bases not matched to a gene: 9. The CDR3 is 13 residues long. CDR1 is MNHEY and CDR2 is SVGAGI in the germline V gene. CDR3: CASTGTGLFQAFF. DNA for the CDR3: TGTGCCAGCACCGGGACAGGGTTGTTTCAAGCTTTCTTT.